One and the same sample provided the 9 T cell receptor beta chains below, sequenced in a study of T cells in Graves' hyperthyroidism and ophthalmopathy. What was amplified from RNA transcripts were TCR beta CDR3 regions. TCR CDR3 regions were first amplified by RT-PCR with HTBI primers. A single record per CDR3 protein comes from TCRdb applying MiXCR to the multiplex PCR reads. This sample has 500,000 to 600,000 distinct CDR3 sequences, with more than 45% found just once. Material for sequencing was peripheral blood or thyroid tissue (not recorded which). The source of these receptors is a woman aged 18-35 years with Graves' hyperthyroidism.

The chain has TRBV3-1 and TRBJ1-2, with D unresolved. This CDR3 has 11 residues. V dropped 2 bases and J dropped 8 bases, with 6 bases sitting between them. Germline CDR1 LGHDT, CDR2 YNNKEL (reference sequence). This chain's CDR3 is CASSQTSGYTF. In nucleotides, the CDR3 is TGTGCCAGCAGCCAAACTAGCGGCTACACCTTC.

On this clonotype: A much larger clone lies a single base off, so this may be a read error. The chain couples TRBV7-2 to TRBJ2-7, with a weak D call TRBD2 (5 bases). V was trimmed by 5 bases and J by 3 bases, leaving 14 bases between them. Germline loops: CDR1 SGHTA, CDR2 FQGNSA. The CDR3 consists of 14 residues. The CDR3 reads CASSQEMGSYEQYF. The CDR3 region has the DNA TGTGCCAGCAGCCAAGAAATGGGGAGCTACGAGCAGTACTTC.

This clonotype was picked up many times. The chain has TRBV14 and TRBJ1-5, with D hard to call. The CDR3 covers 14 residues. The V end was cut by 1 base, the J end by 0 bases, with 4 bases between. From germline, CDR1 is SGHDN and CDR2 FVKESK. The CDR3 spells CASSQAFSNQPQHF. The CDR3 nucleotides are TGTGCCAGCAGCCAAGCCTTTAGCAATCAGCCCCAGCATTTT.

CDR3 DNA sequence: TGTGCCAGCAGCTTATTGCGGCGGGAGCTGTTTTTT. Translating it yields CASSLLRRELFF. This chain connects TRBV7-3 to TRBJ2-2; D is unresolved. The CDR3 is made up of 12 amino acids. Germline loops: CDR1 SGHTA, CDR2 FQGTGA. The V end was cut by 2 bases, the J end by 9 bases, with 7 bases between.

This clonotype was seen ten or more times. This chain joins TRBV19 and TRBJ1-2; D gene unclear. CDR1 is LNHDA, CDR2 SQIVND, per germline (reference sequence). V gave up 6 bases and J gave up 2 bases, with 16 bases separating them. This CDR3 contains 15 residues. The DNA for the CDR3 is TGTGCCAGTAGCCGATCGATAGGCAGCAACTATGGCTACACCTTC. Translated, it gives CASSRSIGSNYGYTF.

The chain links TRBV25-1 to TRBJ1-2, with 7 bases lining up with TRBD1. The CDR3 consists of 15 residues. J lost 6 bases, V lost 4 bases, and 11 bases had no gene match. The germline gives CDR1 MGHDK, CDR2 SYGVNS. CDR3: CASSADGQALNGYTF. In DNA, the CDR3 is TGTGCCAGCAGTGCTGACGGACAGGCCTTGAATGGCTACACCTTC.

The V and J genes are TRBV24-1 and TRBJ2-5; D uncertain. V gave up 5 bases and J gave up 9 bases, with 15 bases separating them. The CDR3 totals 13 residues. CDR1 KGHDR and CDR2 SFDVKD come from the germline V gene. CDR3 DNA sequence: TGTGCCACCAGTGTCAGTGTGAATCAGCCCCAGTACTTC. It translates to CATSVSVNQPQYF.

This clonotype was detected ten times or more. In DNA form, the CDR3 reads TGTGCCAGCATGGAGGAGGAGACCCAGTACTTC. This codes for CASMEEETQYF. The chain joins TRBV6-5 to TRBJ2-5, with D possibly matching TRBD2 (5 bases). V lost 7 bases, J lost 5 bases, and 8 bases lay in between. Germline-derived CDR1 and CDR2 are MNHEY and SVGAGI. The CDR3 consists of 11 residues.

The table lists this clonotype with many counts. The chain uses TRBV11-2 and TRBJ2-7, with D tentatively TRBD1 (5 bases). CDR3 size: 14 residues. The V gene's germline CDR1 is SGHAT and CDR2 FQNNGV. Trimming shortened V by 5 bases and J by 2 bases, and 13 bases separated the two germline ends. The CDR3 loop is CASSHQGYTYEQYF. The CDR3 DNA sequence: TGTGCCAGCAGCCATCAGGGTTACACCTACGAGCAGTACTTC.